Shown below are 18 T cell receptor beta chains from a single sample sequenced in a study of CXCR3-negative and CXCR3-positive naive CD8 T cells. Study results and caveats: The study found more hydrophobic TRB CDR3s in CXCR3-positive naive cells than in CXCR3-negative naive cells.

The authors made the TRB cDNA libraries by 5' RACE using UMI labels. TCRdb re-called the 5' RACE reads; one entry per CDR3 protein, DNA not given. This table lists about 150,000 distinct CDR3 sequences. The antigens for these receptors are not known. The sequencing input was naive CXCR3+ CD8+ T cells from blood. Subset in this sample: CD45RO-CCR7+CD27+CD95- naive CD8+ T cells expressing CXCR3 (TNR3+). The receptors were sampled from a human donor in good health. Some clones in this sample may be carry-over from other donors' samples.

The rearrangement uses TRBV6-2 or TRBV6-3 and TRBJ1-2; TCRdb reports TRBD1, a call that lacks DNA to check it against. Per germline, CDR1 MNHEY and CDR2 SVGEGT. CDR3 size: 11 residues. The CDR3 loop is CASSQGVGYTF.

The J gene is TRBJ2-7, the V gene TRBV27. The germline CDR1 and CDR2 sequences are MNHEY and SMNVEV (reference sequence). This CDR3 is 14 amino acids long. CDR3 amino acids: CASSFEGGAYEQYF.

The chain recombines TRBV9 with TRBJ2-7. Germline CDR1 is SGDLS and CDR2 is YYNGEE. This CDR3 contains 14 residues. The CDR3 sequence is CASSETSGPYEQYF.

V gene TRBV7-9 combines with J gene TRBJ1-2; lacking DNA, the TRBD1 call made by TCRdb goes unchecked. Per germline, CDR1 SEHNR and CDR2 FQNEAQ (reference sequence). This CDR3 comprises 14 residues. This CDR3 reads CASSVQGSPRGYTF.

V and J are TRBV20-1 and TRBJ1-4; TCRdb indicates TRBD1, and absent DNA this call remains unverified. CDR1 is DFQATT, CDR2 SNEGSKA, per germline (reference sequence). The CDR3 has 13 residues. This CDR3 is CSAGTGDVVKLFF.

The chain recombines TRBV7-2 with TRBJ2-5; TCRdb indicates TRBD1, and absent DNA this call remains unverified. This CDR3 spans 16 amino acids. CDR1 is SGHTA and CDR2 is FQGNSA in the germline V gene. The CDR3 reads CASSLEGLGGRETQYF.

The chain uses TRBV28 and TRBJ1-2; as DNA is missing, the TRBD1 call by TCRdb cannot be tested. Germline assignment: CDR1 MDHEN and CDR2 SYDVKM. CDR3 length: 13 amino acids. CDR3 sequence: CASSLLSGDGYTF.

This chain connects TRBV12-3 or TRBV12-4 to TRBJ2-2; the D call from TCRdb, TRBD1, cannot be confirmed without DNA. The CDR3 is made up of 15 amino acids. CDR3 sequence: CASSSRDHNTGELFF.

CDR3 sequence reads: CASSPFPRRSQETQYF. This chain uses TRBV7-6 with TRBJ2-5; there is no DNA to check the TCRdb D call of TRBD1. This CDR3 has 16 amino acids. The germline gives CDR1 SGHVS, CDR2 FNYEAQ.

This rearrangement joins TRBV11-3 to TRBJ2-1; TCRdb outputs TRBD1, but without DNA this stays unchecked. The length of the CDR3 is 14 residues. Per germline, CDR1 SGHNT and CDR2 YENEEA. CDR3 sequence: CASSAPSSYNEQFF. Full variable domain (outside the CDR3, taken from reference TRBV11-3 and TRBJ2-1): EAGVVQSPRYKIIEKKQPVAFWCNPISGHNTLYWYLQNLGQGPELLIRYENEEAVDDSQLPKDRFSAERLKGVDSTLKIQPAELGDSAVYLCASSAPSSYNEQFFGPGTRLTVL.

The CDR3 sequence: CSARDGTRDQETQYF. The chain couples TRBV20-1 to TRBJ2-5; TCRdb calls TRBD1, which cannot be checked without DNA. This CDR3 comprises 15 residues. In germline, CDR1 is DFQATT, CDR2 SNEGSKA (reference sequence).

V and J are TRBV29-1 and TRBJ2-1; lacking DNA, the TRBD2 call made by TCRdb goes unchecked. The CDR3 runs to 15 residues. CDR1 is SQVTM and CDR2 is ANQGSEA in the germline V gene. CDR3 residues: CSVEGGLAAYNEQFF.

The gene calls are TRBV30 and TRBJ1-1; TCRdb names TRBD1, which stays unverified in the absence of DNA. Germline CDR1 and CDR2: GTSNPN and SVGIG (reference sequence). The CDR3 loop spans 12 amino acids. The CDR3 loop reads CAWVEGYTEAFF.

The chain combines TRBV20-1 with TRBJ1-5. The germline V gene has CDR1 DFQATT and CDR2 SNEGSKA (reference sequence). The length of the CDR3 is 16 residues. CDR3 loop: CSARGPRGTQYQPQHF.

CDR3 sequence: CASSLRGPFDIQYF. V and J are TRBV7-9 and TRBJ2-4; TCRdb proposes TRBD1, but this gene call is untestable without DNA. Germline-derived CDR1 and CDR2 are SEHNR and FQNEAQ (reference sequence). This CDR3 has 14 residues.

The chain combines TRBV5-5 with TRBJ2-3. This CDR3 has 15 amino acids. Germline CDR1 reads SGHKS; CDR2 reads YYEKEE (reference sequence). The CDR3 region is CASSPDHTSTDTQYF.

The CDR3 region is CASSYPGGQALYF. The genes are TRBV7-9 and TRBJ2-5; with no DNA, the TCRdb D assignment of TRBD1 cannot be verified. This CDR3 has 13 amino acids. CDR1 and CDR2 (germline): SEHNR, FQNEAQ (reference sequence).

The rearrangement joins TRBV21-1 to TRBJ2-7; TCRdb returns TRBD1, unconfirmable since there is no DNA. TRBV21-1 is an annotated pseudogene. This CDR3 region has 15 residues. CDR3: CASSTTRQGVDEQYF.